These T cell receptor beta chains were read from a single sample in a study of post-analysis software for immune sequencing data. Using its own MiXCR run on the PCR reads, TCRdb lists one record per CDR3 protein. The table shows 150,000 to 200,000 distinct CDR3 sequences, with 30% occurring only once. Material for sequencing was blood. The receptors derive from a girl aged 10 to 17 with multiple sclerosis. Both conserved end residues are part of each CDR3. D genes are given only for firm matches. Size is omitted from some rows. Given values are once, few, many or a class for expanded clones.

size	V	D	J	CDR3	DNA
.	TRBV7-9	.	TRBJ2-7	CASSLTRGEYEQYF	TGTGCCAGCAGCTTAACCAGGGGCGAGTACGAGCAGTACTTC
.	TRBV16	.	TRBJ1-2	CASSQTGPGGYGYTF	TGTGCCAGCAGCCAAACCGGGCCCGGCGGCTATGGCTACACCTTC
few	TRBV29-1	.	TRBJ2-5	CSVVEGQETQYF	TGCAGCGTTGTGGAGGGGCAAGAGACCCAGTACTTC
.	TRBV2	.	TRBJ2-2	CASRETNTGELFF	TGTGCCAGCCGGGAGACTAACACCGGGGAGCTGTTTTTT
.	TRBV5-1	.	TRBJ2-6	CASSLEGFGANVLTF	TGCGCCAGCAGCTTGGAAGGTTTTGGGGCCAACGTCCTGACTTTC
many	TRBV9	.	TRBJ2-1	CASSVDLGNEQFF	TGTGCCAGCAGCGTAGATTTGGGCAATGAGCAGTTCTTC
.	TRBV27	TRBD2	TRBJ2-7	CASRPSSGRETLGYNEQYF	TGTGCCAGTCGACCTTCGAGCGGGAGGGAAACCCTTGGTTACAATGAGCAGTACTTC
.	TRBV6-6	TRBD2	TRBJ2-3	CASLQREFSDTQYF	TGTGCCAGCTTACAGCGGGAGTTCTCAGATACGCAGTATTTT
.	TRBV6-5	.	TRBJ1-2	CASSYSGGGRGYGYTF	TGTGCCAGCAGTTACTCGGGGGGGGGCAGGGGCTATGGCTACACCTTC
.	TRBV5-1	.	TRBJ2-7	CASSFGLGGQFYERYF	TGCGCCAGCAGCTTTGGTCTGGGTGGGCAGTTCTACGAGCGGTACTTC
.	TRBV5-1	TRBD2	TRBJ2-1	CASSSRELAPWDEQFF	TGCGCCAGCAGCTCGCGGGAACTAGCGCCCTGGGATGAGCAGTTCTTC
many	TRBV5-1	.	TRBJ2-1	CASRRLGGDNEQFF	TGCGCCAGCAGAAGGCTAGGAGGGGACAATGAGCAGTTCTTC
.	TRBV29-1	TRBD2	TRBJ2-3	CSVAYRGGNTDTQYF	TGCAGCGTTGCGTATCGGGGGGGAAACACAGATACGCAGTATTTT
.	TRBV7-8	.	TRBJ1-1	CASSRRQSEAFF	TGTGCCAGCAGCCGACGACAGTCTGAAGCTTTCTTT
.	TRBV2	.	TRBJ1-5	CASSDGAVYSNQPQHF	TGTGCCAGCAGTGATGGCGCCGTTTATAGCAATCAGCCCCAGCATTTT
many	TRBV6-5	.	TRBJ2-3	CASSYQGLASTQYF	TGTGCCAGCAGTTACCAGGGGCTAGCATCTACGCAGTATTTT
many	TRBV10-3	.	TRBJ1-2	CAISESEAVFYTF	TGTGCCATCAGTGAGTCGGAGGCCGTTTTCTACACCTTC
.	TRBV5-1	.	TRBJ1-1	CASSLGVVGGTEAFF	TGCGCCAGCAGCTTAGGGGTTGTGGGGGGCACTGAAGCTTTCTTT
few	TRBV28	.	TRBJ2-1	CASSPPYYEQFF	TGTGCCAGCAGTCCCCCGTACTATGAGCAGTTCTTC
few	TRBV2	.	TRBJ1-4	CASSATQGTSLKANEKLFF	TGTGCCAGCAGTGCAACCCAGGGGACCTCGCTGAAGGCTAATGAAAAACTGTTTTTT
many	TRBV25-1	.	TRBJ1-2	CASSPRERYGYTF	TGTGCCAGCAGTCCCAGAGAGCGCTATGGCTACACCTTC
many	TRBV10-3	TRBD2	TRBJ2-7	CAIARFREVPGGAYEQYF	TGTGCCATCGCCCGATTCAGGGAGGTTCCGGGAGGGGCCTACGAGCAGTACTTC
many	TRBV28	TRBD1	TRBJ2-7	CASGGQAAYEQYF	TGTGCCAGCGGAGGACAGGCTGCCTACGAGCAGTACTTC
few	TRBV4-1	.	TRBJ2-3	CASSQVDEGGGADTQYF	TGCGCCAGCAGCCAAGTAGACGAGGGAGGGGGCGCAGATACGCAGTATTTT
many	TRBV12-3/TRBV12-4	.	TRBJ2-7	CASSSRPGEVPFEQYF	TGTGCCAGCAGCTCCCGGCCGGGAGAGGTACCGTTTGAGCAGTACTTC
.	TRBV6-6	.	TRBJ2-5	CASSITKETQYF	TGTGCCAGCAGCATAACCAAAGAGACCCAGTACTTC
many	TRBV6-6	TRBD1	TRBJ2-7	CASSYQGTGGGEQYF	TGTGCCAGCAGTTACCAGGGGACAGGGGGTGGTGAGCAGTACTTC
few	TRBV3-1	.	TRBJ2-1	CASSQESADNEQFF	TGTGCCAGCAGCCAAGAGAGCGCGGACAATGAGCAGTTCTTC
many	TRBV18	.	TRBJ2-7	CASSPEAAYEQYF	TGTGCCAGCTCACCGGAGGCCGCCTACGAGCAGTACTTC
few	TRBV11-1	.	TRBJ1-1	CASSLVGVTEAFF	TGTGCCAGCAGCTTAGTCGGGGTTACTGAAGCTTTCTTT
few	TRBV28	TRBD1	TRBJ2-3	CASSHWDRDTDTQYF	TGTGCCAGCAGTCACTGGGACAGGGACACAGATACGCAGTATTTT
few	TRBV27	.	TRBJ2-5	CASSPTGLLEQYF	TGTGCCAGCAGCCCCACGGGCCTTTTAGAGCAGTACTTC
many	TRBV20-1	.	TRBJ2-1	CSASVNHNEQFF	TGCAGTGCTAGTGTGAATCACAATGAGCAGTTCTTC
once	TRBV15	TRBD1	TRBJ1-4	CATSREFYQVQGSEDEKLFF	TGTGCCACCAGCAGAGAGTTCTATCAGGTACAGGGGTCGGAGGATGAAAAACTGTTTTTT
.	TRBV5-1	.	TRBJ2-7	CASSLGAGSSYNEQYF	TGCGCCAGCAGCTTGGGAGCGGGTAGCTCCTACAATGAGCAGTACTTC
few	TRBV20-1	.	TRBJ1-2	CSARSPDRNYGYTF	TGCAGTGCTAGAAGTCCTGACAGAAACTATGGCTACACCTTC
.	TRBV20-1	.	TRBJ2-7	CSARGPAGVEQYF	TGCAGCGCTAGGGGACCAGCTGGAGTCGAGCAGTACTTC
few	TRBV7-9	TRBD2	TRBJ2-1	CASSPSGLAGAQSSYNEQFF	TGTGCCAGCAGCCCTTCGGGACTAGCGGGAGCCCAGAGCTCCTACAATGAGCAGTTCTTC
many	TRBV29-1	TRBD1	TRBJ2-7	CSVAGTDSSSYEQYF	TGCAGCGTGGCCGGGACAGACTCTAGCTCCTACGAGCAGTACTTC
.	TRBV12-3/TRBV12-4	TRBD2	TRBJ2-2	CASRGLAGSGELFF	TGTGCCAGCAGAGGACTAGCGGGTTCTGGGGAGCTGTTTTTT
many	TRBV6-5	.	TRBJ1-2	CASSWIDTGRYGYTF	TGTGCCAGCAGTTGGATCGATACGGGGCGCTATGGCTACACCTTC
few	TRBV6-6	.	TRBJ1-1	CASSRVRERLNTEAFF	TGTGCCAGCAGTAGAGTCCGCGAGAGACTGAACACTGAAGCTTTCTTT
.	TRBV7-2	TRBD2	TRBJ2-7	CASSLVTSGAYEQYF	TGTGCCAGCAGCTTAGTAACCAGCGGGGCCTACGAGCAGTACTTC
many	TRBV7-9	TRBD1	TRBJ2-7	CASSLWQGDDEQYF	TGTGCCAGCAGCTTATGGCAGGGGGACGACGAGCAGTACTTC
.	TRBV29-1	.	TRBJ1-2	CSVEIGSRAYGYTF	TGCAGCGTTGAAATCGGTTCCAGGGCTTATGGCTACACCTTC
many	TRBV2	.	TRBJ2-5	CASSGTEQETQYF	TGTGCCAGCAGTGGGACAGAACAAGAGACCCAGTACTTC
many	TRBV29-1	.	TRBJ1-5	CSVSGQNQPQHF	TGCAGCGTCTCCGGACAGAATCAGCCCCAGCATTTT
few	TRBV6-2/TRBV6-3	.	TRBJ2-1	CASSPRLEQFF	TGTGCCAGCAGCCCCAGACTAGAGCAGTTCTTC